This T cell receptor (beta chain) was sequenced in a study of spatial heterogeneity in lung cancer. Background on the study: The study sequenced follow-up PBMC samples when they were available, at a median of roughly 22 months after resection.

TCRdb recomputed calls from the 5' RACE reads with MiXCR, one row per CDR3 protein. The sample has approximately 70,000 distinct CDR3 sequences; nearly 9% are singletons. Specified time point: blood at routine non-recurrence follow-up after resection. Unsorted whole RNA from tumor, nontumor lung or frozen PBMC underwent sequencing. Germline V CDR1 and CDR2: MNHNY, SVGAGI (reference sequence). V dropped 5 bases and J dropped 6; count of bases not matched to a gene: 6. The CDR3 has 16 amino acids. The specimen comprised PBMCs, sampled at follow-up. The gene calls are TRBV6-6 and TRBJ2-2; 13 positions match TRBD2. The receptor was derived from a female donor with early-stage non-small cell lung cancer. The CDR3 protein is CASSETSGRSPGELFF. The CDR3 nucleotides read TGTGCCAGCAGTGAGACTAGCGGGAGGTCTCCCGGGGAGCTGTTTTTT.